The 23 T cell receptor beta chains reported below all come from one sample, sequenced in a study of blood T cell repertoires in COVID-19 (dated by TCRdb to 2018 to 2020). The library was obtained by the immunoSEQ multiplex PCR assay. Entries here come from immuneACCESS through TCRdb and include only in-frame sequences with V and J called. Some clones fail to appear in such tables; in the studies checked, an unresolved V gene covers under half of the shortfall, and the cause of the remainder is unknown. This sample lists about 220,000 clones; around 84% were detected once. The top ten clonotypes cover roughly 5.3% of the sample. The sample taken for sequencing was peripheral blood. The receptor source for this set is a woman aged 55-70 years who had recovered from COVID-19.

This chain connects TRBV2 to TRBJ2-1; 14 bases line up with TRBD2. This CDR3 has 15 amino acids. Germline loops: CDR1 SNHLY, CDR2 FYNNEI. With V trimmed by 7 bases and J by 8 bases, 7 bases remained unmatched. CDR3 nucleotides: TGTGCCAGCACTAGACTAGCGGGGGGGTGGGATGAGCAGTTCTTC. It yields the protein CASTRLAGGWDEQFF.

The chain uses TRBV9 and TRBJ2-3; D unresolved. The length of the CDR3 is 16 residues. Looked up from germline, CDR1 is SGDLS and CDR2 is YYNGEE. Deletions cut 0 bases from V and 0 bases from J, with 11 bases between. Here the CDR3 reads CASSVVGYSSTDTQYF. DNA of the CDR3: TGTGCCAGCAGCGTAGTCGGTTATTCTAGCACAGATACGCAGTATTTT.

The CDR3 DNA follows: TGTGCCAGCAGAACCAGGGTTGGGGAGACCCAGTACTTC. Translated, it gives CASRTRVGETQYF. This rearrangement joins TRBV7-2 to TRBJ2-5; D is perhaps TRBD1 (5 bases). This CDR3 is built from 13 residues. Trimming took off 6 bases at V and 5 bases at J, with 13 bases between the two ends. Germline assignment: CDR1 SGHTA and CDR2 FQGNSA.

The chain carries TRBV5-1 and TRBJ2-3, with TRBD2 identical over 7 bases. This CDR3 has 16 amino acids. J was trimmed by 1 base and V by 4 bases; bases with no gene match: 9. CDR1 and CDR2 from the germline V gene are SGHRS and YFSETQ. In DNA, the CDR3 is TGCGCCAGCAGCACCCGGACGGGAGGACGCACAGATACGCAGTATTTT. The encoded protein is CASSTRTGGRTDTQYF.

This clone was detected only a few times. The CDR3 DNA follows: TGTGCCAGCAGTTTATCTCGGGGGGCTATCTCCTACGAGCAGTACTTC. Translated, it gives CASSLSRGAISYEQYF. This chain joins TRBV27 and TRBJ2-7; tentative D call: TRBD2 (7 bases). The germline V and J ends were trimmed by 0 bases and 0 bases, with 12 bases remaining between them. CDR3 length equals 16 residues. Germline CDR1 is MNHEY and CDR2 is SMNVEV (reference sequence).

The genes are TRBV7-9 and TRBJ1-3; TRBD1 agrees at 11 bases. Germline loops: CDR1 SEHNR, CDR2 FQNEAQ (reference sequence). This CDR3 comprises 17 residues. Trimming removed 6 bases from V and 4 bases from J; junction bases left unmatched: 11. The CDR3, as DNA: TGTGCCAGCAGACAACAGTCCCGGGACAGGGGGGGAAACACCATATATTTT. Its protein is CASRQQSRDRGGNTIYF.

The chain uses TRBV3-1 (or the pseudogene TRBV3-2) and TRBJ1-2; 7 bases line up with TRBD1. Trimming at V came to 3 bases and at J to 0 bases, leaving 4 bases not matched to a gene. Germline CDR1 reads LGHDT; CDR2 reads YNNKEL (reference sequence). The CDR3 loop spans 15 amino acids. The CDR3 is CASSQGDSPNYGYTF. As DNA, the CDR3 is TGTGCCAGCAGCCAGGGGGACAGCCCTAACTATGGCTACACCTTC.

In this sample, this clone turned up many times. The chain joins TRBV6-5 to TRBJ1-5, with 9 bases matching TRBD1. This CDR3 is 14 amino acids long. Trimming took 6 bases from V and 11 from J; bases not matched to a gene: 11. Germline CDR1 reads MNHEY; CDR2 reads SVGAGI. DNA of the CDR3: TGTGCCAGCAGCCGACAGGGGGTTGGGGGGTCCCAGCATTTT. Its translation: CASSRQGVGGSQHF.

This chain's CDR3 is CASSQTRGGRYGYTF. The CDR3 region has the DNA TGCGCCAGCAGCCAAACCCGGGGAGGGCGGTATGGCTACACCTTC. The chain joins TRBV4-3 to TRBJ1-2; no clear D. Trimming pared 2 bases from V and 5 bases from J, leaving 15 bases between. The CDR3 is made up of 15 amino acids. The V gene's germline CDR1 is LGHNA and CDR2 YSLEER.

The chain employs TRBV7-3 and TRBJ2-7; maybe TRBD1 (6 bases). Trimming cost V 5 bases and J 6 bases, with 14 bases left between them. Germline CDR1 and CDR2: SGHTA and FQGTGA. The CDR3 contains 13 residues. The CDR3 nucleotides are TGTGCCAGCAGCCGGACAGAGTGGAGCGAGCAGTACTTC. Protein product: CASSRTEWSEQYF.

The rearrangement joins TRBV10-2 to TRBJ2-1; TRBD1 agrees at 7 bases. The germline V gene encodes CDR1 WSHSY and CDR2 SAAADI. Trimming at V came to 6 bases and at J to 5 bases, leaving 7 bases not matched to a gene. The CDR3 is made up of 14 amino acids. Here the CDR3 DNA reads TGCGCCAGCAGCTCCGGGACAGCCAACAATGAGCAGTTCTTC. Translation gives CASSSGTANNEQFF.

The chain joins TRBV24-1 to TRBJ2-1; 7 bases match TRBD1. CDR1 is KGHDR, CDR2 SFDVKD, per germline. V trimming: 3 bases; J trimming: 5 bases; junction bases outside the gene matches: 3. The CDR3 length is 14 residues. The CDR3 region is CATSDPGQDNEQFF. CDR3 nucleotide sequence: TGTGCCACCAGTGATCCCGGACAGGACAATGAGCAGTTCTTC.

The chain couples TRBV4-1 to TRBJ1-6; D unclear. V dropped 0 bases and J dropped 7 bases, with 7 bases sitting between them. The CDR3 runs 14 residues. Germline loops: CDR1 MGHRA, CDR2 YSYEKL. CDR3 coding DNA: TGCGCCAGCAGCCAAGATCCGGGAAATTCACCCCTCCACTTT. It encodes CASSQDPGNSPLHF.

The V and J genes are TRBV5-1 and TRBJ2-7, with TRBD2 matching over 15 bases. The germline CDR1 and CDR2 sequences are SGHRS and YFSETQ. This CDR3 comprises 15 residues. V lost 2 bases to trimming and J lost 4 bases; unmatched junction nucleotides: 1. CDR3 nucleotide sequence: TGCGCCAGCAGCTTCGGGACTAGCGGGGGGTACGAGCAGTACTTC. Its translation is CASSFGTSGGYEQYF.

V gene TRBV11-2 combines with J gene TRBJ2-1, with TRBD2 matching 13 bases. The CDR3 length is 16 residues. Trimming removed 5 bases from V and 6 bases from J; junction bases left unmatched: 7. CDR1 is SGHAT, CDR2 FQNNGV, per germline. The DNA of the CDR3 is TGTGCCAGCAGCCCCCCTGGACTAGCGGGAGTCAATGAGCAGTTCTTC. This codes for CASSPPGLAGVNEQFF.

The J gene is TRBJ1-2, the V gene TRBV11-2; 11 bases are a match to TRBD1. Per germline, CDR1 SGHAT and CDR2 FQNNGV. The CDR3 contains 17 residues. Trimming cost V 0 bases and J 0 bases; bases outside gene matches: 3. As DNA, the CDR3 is TGTGCCAGCAGCTTAGATCGGACAGGGGGCTCTAACTATGGCTACACCTTC. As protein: CASSLDRTGGSNYGYTF.

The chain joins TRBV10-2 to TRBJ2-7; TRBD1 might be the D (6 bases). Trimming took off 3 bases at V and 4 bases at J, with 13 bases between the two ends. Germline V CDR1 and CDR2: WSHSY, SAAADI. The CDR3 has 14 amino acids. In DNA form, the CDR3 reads TGCGCCAGCAGTGAAGTGGACAGTGTATACGAGCAGTACTTC. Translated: CASSEVDSVYEQYF.

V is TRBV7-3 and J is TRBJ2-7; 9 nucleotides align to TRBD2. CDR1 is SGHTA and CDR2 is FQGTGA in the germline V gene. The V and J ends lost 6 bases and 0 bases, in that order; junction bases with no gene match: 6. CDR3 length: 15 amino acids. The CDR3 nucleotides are TGTGCCAGCAGTCGGAGCGGGGGGACCTCCTACGAGCAGTACTTC. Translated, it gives CASSRSGGTSYEQYF. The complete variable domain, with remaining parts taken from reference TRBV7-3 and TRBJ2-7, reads GAGVSQTPSNKVTEKGKYVELRCDPISGHTALYWYRQSLGQGPEFLIYFQGTGAADDSGLPNDRFFAVRPEGSVSTLKIQRTERGDSAVYLCASSRSGGTSYEQYFGPGTRLTVT.

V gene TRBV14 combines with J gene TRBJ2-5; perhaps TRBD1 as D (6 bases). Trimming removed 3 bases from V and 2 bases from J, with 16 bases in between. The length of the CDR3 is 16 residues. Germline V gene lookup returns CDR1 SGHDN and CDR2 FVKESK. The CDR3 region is CASSQRRGSEQETQYF. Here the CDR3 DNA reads TGTGCCAGCAGCCAGCGAAGGGGGTCGGAACAAGAGACCCAGTACTTC. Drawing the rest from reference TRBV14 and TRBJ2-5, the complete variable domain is EAGVTQFPSHSVIEKGQTVTLRCDPISGHDNLYWYRRVMGKEIKFLLHFVKESKQDESGMPNNRFLAERTGGTYSTLKVQPAELEDSGVYFCASSQRRGSEQETQYFGPGTRLLVL.

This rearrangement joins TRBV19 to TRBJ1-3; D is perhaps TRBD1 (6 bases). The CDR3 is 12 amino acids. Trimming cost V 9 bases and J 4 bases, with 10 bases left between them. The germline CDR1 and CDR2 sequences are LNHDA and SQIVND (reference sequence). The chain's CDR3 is CASPGEGNTIYF. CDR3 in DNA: TGTGCCAGCCCAGGGGAAGGAAACACCATATATTTT.

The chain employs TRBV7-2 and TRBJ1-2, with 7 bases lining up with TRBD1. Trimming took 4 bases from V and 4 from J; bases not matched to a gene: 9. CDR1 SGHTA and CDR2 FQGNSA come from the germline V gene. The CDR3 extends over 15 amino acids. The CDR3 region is CASSSGGQGGYGYTF. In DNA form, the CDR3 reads TGTGCCAGCAGCTCGGGTGGGCAGGGGGGCTATGGCTACACCTTC. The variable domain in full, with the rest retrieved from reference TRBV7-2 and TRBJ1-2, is GAGVSQSPSNKVTEKGKDVELRCDPISGHTALYWYRQSLGQGLEFLIYFQGNSAPDKSGLPSDRFSAERTGGSVSTLTIQRTQQEDSAVYLCASSSGGQGGYGYTFGSGTRLTVV.

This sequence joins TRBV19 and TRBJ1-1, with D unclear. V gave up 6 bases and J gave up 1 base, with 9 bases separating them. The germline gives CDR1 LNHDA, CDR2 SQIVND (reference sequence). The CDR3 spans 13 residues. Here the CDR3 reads CASRTRGNTEAFF. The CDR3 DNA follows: TGTGCCAGTAGGACTCGGGGGAACACTGAAGCTTTCTTT.

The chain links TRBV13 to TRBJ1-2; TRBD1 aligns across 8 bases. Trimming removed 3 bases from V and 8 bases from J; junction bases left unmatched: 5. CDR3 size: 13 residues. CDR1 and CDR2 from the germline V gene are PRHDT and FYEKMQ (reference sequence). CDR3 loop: CASSFRTGIGYTF. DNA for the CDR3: TGTGCCAGCAGCTTCAGGACAGGGATAGGCTACACCTTC.